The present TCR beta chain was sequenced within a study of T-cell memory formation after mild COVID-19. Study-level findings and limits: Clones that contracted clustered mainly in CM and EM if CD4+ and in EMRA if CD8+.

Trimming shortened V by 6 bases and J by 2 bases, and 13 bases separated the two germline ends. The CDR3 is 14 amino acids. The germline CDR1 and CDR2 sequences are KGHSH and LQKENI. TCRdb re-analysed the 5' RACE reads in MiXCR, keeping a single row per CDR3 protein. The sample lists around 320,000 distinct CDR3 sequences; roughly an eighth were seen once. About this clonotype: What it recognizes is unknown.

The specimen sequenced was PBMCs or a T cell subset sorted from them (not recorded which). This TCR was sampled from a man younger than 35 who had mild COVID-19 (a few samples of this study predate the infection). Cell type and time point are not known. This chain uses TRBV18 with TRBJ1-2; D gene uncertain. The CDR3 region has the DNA TGTGCCAGCTCGGATGCCGGGAGCAACTATGGCTACACCTTC. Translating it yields CASSDAGSNYGYTF.